Listed below are T cell receptor beta chains from one sample, sequenced in a study of T cell repertoires in cytomegalovirus infection. TCRdb fed the reads into MiXCR, producing one record per CDR3 protein. The sample lists about 770,000 distinct CDR3 sequences, approximately 32% seen once, with roughly 14% in the top ten. These receptors' antigens are unknown. This specimen was cultured CD8+ T cells from PBMCs, taken from culture after CMV antigen stimulation. Source of these receptors: a human donor in good health (CMV status not recorded). Some clones in this sample may be carry-over from other donors' samples. Both conserved end residues are part of each CDR3. D genes are given only for firm matches. Rows may omit the clone size; those that give it use once, few, many or a size class.

D gene: TRBD1
clone size: few
V gene: TRBV12-5
J gene: TRBJ1-2
CDR3 DNA: TGTGCTAGTGGTACCGGACAGGGAATCTATGGCTACACCTTC
CDR3 protein: CASGTGQGIYGYTF

D gene: TRBD1
clone size: few
V gene: TRBV12-3/TRBV12-4
J gene: TRBJ1-1
CDR3 DNA: TGTGCCAGCAGTTCTGACAGGGCAACGTGGAACACTGAAGCTTTCTTT
CDR3 protein: CASSSDRATWNTEAFF

D gene: -
clone size: -
V gene: TRBV9
J gene: TRBJ1-2
CDR3 DNA: TGTGCCAGCAGCGTAGACGGGGGCTATGGCTACACCTTC
CDR3 protein: CASSVDGGYGYTF

D gene: -
clone size: few
V gene: TRBV2
J gene: TRBJ1-2
CDR3 DNA: TGTGCCAGCAGTGACCGGGGGCGCGGCTACACCTTC
CDR3 protein: CASSDRGRGYTF

D gene: -
clone size: -
V gene: TRBV5-1
J gene: TRBJ2-7
CDR3 DNA: TGCGCCAGCAGCGTCGAAAGGGACAAATACTCCTACGAGCAGTACTTC
CDR3 protein: CASSVERDKYSYEQYF

D gene: -
clone size: many
V gene: TRBV12-3/TRBV12-4
J gene: TRBJ1-1
CDR3 DNA: TGTGCCAGCAGCTTAAGCACTGAAGCTTTCTTT
CDR3 protein: CASSLSTEAFF

D gene: TRBD2
clone size: many
V gene: TRBV19
J gene: TRBJ2-1
CDR3 DNA: TGTGCCAGTAGTGCCGGGGGGGGGACGTACAATGAGCAGTTCTTC
CDR3 protein: CASSAGGGTYNEQFF

D gene: -
clone size: -
V gene: TRBV12-3/TRBV12-4
J gene: TRBJ2-5
CDR3 DNA: TGTGCCAGCACCCCCCTCCCGGAGGAGACCCAGTACTTC
CDR3 protein: CASTPLPEETQYF

D gene: -
clone size: many
V gene: TRBV11-3
J gene: TRBJ1-4
CDR3 DNA: TGTGCCAGCAGCTTAGGGATGGGGAAGCGAGAAAAACTGTTTTTT
CDR3 protein: CASSLGMGKREKLFF

D gene: -
clone size: -
V gene: TRBV19
J gene: TRBJ2-1
CDR3 DNA: TGTGCCAGTAGTCTTCGGAGATTTGGCGGCAATGAGCAGTTCTTC
CDR3 protein: CASSLRRFGGNEQFF

D gene: -
clone size: -
V gene: TRBV10-1
J gene: TRBJ2-3
CDR3 DNA: TGCGCCAGCAGCAAGGGGTTAGCGAGCACAGATACGCAGTATTTT
CDR3 protein: CASSKGLASTDTQYF

D gene: -
clone size: few
V gene: TRBV4-1
J gene: TRBJ2-2
CDR3 DNA: TGCGCCGCCAGAGGGGGACCGGACGCCGGGGAGCTGTTTTTT
CDR3 protein: CAARGGPDAGELFF

D gene: -
clone size: few
V gene: TRBV27
J gene: TRBJ1-1
CDR3 DNA: TGTGCCAGCAGTTTATGGGCAGGAATGCTGAACACTGAAGCTTTCTTT
CDR3 protein: CASSLWAGMLNTEAFF

D gene: -
clone size: -
V gene: TRBV25-1
J gene: TRBJ1-1
CDR3 DNA: TGTGCCAGCAGAACGGCCCACGAAGCTTTCTTT
CDR3 protein: CASRTAHEAFF

D gene: TRBD1
clone size: many
V gene: TRBV4-1
J gene: TRBJ2-7
CDR3 DNA: TGCGCCAGCAGCCAAGATCCCCTCGGGACAGGGGAATCCTACGAGCAGTACTTC
CDR3 protein: CASSQDPLGTGESYEQYF

D gene: -
clone size: many
V gene: TRBV6-1
J gene: TRBJ1-6
CDR3 DNA: TGTGCCAGCAGTGCCGCGGAGGCGGTACCACCCCTCCACTTT
CDR3 protein: CASSAAEAVPPLHF

D gene: -
clone size: -
V gene: TRBV20-1
J gene: TRBJ2-2
CDR3 DNA: TGCAGTGCTAGAGTGTGCAGGGCGGCCACCGGGGAGCTGTTTTTT
CDR3 protein: CSARVCRAATGELFF

D gene: -
clone size: -
V gene: TRBV19
J gene: TRBJ1-4
CDR3 DNA: TGTGCCAGTAGTATAACGGCCAGGGCCACCGAAAAACTGTTTTTT
CDR3 protein: CASSITARATEKLFF

D gene: TRBD1
clone size: once
V gene: TRBV12-3/TRBV12-4
J gene: TRBJ2-1
CDR3 DNA: TGTGCCAGCAGTCCCGACAGGGGGCTATTAAATGAGCAGTTCTTC
CDR3 protein: CASSPDRGLLNEQFF

D gene: TRBD2
clone size: many
V gene: TRBV7-3
J gene: TRBJ2-3
CDR3 DNA: TGTGCCAGCAGCTCCGCTCACCCAGCGGGGGCTCCTTATAGCACAGATACGCAGTATTTT
CDR3 protein: CASSSAHPAGAPYSTDTQYF

D gene: TRBD2
clone size: -
V gene: TRBV6-2/TRBV6-3
J gene: TRBJ2-1
CDR3 DNA: TGTGCCAGCAGTTACTCTAAGACTAGCGGCTCCTACAATGAGCAGTTCTTC
CDR3 protein: CASSYSKTSGSYNEQFF

D gene: TRBD1
clone size: -
V gene: TRBV7-9
J gene: TRBJ2-7
CDR3 DNA: TGTGCCAGCAGCCCAAGTGGGGACAGACCCTACGAGCAGTACTTC
CDR3 protein: CASSPSGDRPYEQYF

D gene: -
clone size: many
V gene: TRBV7-9
J gene: TRBJ2-4
CDR3 DNA: TGTGCCAGCAGCTTAGACGGGGGAGCCAAAAACATTCAGTACTTC
CDR3 protein: CASSLDGGAKNIQYF

D gene: -
clone size: -
V gene: TRBV20-1
J gene: TRBJ2-6
CDR3 DNA: TGCAGTGCTAGAGTCGGGGGAAGTGGGGCCAACGTCCTGACTTTC
CDR3 protein: CSARVGGSGANVLTF

D gene: -
clone size: few
V gene: TRBV6-6
J gene: TRBJ1-5
CDR3 DNA: TGTGCCAGCGCATGGACAGTAAGCAATCAGCCCCAGCATTTT
CDR3 protein: CASAWTVSNQPQHF